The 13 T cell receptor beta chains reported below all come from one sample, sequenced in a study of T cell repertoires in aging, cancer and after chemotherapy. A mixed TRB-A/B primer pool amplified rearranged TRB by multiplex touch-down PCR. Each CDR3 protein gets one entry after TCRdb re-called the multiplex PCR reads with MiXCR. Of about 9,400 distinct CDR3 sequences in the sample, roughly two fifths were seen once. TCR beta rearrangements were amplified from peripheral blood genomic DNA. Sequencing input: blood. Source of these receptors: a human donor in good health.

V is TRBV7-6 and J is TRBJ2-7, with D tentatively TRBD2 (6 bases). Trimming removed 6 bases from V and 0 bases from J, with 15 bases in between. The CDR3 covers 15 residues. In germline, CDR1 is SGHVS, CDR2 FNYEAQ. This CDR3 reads CASSQGGAASYEQYF. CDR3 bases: TGTGCCAGCAGTCAAGGCGGGGCGGCCTCCTACGAGCAGTACTTC. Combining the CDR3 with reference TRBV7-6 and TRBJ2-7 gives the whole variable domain GAGVSQSPRYKVTKRGQDVALRCDPISGHVSLYWYRQALGQGPEFLTYFNYEAQQDKSGLPNDRFSAERPEGSISTLTIQRTEQRDSAMYRCASSQGGAASYEQYFGPGTRLTVT.

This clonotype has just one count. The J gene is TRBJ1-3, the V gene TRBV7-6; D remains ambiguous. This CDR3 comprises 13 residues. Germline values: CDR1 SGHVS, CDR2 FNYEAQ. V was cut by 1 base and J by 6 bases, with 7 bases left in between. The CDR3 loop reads CASSLGVENTIYF. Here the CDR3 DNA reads TGTGCCAGCAGCTTAGGGGTAGAAAACACCATATATTTT.

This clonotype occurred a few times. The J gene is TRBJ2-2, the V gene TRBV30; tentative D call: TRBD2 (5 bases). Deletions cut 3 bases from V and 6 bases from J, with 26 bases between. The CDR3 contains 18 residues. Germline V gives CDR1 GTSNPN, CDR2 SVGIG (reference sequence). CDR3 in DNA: TGTGCCTGGAGCTCCCTGAGGGTAGAGCGATCCCCGGCCGGGGAGCTGTTTTTT. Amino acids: CAWSSLRVERSPAGELFF.

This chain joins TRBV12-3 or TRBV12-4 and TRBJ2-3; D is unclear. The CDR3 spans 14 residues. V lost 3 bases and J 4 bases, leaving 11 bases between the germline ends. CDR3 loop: CASSFIEDPDTQYF. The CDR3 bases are TGTGCCAGCAGTTTTATAGAGGACCCAGATACGCAGTATTTT.

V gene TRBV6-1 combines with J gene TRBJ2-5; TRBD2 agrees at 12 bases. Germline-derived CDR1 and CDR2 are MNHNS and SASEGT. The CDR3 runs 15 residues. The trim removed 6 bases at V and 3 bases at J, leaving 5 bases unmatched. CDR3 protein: CASSKRLAGEETQYF. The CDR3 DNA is TGTGCCAGCAGCAAGAGACTAGCGGGGGAAGAGACCCAGTACTTC.

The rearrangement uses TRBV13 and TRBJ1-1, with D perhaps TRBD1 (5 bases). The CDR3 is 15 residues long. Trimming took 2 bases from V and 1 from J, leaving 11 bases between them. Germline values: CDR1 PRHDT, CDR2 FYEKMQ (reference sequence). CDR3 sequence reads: CASSLFQGPNTEAFF. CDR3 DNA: TGTGCCAGCAGCTTATTCCAGGGTCCGAACACTGAAGCTTTCTTT.

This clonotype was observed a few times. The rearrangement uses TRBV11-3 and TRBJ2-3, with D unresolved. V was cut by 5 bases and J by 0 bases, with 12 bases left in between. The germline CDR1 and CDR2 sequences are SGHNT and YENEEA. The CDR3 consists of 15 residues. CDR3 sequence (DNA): TGTGCCAGCAGCGGAACAACCCATAGCACAGATACGCAGTATTTT. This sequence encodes CASSGTTHSTDTQYF. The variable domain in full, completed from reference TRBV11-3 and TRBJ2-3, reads EAGVVQSPRYKIIEKKQPVAFWCNPISGHNTLYWYLQNLGQGPELLIRYENEEAVDDSQLPKDRFSAERLKGVDSTLKIQPAELGDSAVYLCASSGTTHSTDTQYFGPGTRLTVL.

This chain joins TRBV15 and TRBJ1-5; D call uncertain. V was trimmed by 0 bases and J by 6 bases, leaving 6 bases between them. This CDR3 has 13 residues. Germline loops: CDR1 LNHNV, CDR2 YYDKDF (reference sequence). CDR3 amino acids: CATSRDKGQPQHF. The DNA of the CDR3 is TGTGCCACCAGCAGAGATAAAGGTCAGCCCCAGCATTTT.

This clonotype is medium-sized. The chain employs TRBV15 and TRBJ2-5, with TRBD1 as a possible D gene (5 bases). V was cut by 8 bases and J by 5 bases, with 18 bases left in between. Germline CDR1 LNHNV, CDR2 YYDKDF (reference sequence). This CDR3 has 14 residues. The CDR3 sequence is CATRPSQGTETQYF. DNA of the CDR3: TGTGCCACCCGACCCTCCCAGGGTACGGAGACCCAGTACTTC.

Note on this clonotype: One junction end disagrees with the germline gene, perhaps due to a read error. For the CDR3, the DNA is TGTGCCGGCAGCCCGGGGTCAAATACGCAGTATTTT. This encodes CAGSPGSNTQYF. This chain connects TRBV6-1 to TRBJ2-3; maybe TRBD2 (5 bases). The CDR3 loop spans 12 amino acids. CDR1 is MNHNS and CDR2 is SASEGT in the germline V gene.

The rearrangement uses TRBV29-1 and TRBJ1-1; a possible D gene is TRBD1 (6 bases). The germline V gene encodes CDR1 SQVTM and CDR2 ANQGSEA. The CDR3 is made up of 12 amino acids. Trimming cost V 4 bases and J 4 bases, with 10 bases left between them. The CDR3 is CSVVGGATEAFF. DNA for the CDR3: TGCAGCGTTGTCGGGGGCGCCACTGAAGCTTTCTTT. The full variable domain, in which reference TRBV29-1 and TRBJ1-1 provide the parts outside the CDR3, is SAVISQKPSRDICQRGTSLTIQCQVDSQVTMMFWYRQQPGQSLTLIATANQGSEATYESGFVIDKFPISRPNLTFSTLTVSNMSPEDSSIYLCSVVGGATEAFFGQGTRLTVV.

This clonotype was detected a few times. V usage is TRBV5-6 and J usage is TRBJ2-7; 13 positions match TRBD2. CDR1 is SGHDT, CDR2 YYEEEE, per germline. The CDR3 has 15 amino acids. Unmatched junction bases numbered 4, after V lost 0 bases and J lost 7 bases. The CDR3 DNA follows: TGTGCCAGCAGCTTGGGACTAGCGGGGGGCAGAGAGCAGTACTTC. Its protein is CASSLGLAGGREQYF.

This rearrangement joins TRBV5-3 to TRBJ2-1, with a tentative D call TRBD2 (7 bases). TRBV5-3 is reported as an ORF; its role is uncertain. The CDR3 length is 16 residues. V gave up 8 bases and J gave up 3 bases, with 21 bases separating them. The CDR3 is CASSPGGAPRYNEQFF. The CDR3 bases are TGTGCCAGCAGCCCTGGGGGGGCCCCCCGCTACAATGAGCAGTTCTTC.